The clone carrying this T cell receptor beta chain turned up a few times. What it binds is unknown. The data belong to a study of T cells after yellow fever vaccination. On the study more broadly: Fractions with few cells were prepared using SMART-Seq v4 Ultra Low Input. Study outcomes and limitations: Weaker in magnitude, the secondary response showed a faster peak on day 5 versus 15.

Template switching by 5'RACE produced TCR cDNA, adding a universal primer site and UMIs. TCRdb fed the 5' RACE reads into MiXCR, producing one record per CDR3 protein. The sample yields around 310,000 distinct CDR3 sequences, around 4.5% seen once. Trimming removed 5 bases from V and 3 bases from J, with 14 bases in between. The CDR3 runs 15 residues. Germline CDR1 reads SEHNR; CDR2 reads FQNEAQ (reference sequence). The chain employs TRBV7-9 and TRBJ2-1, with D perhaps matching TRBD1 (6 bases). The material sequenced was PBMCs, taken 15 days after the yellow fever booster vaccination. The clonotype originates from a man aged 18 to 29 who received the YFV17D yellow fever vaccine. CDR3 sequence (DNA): TGTGCCAGCAGCCCGAGGACAGCGAGCTACAATGAGCAGTTCTTC. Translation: CASSPRTASYNEQFF.